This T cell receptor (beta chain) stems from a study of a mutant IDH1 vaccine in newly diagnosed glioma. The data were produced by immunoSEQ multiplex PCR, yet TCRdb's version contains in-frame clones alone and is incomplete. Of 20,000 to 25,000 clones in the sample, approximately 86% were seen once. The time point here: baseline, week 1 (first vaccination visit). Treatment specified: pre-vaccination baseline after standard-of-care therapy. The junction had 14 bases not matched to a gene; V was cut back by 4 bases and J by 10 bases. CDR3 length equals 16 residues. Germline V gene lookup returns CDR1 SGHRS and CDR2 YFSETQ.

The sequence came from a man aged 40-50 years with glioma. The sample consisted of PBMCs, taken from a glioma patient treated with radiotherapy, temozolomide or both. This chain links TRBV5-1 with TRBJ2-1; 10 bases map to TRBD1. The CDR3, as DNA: TGCGCCAGCAGCCGTGATCCGGGACAGGGGAATCGGGAGCAGTTCTTC. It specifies CASSRDPGQGNREQFF.